The next 14 T cell receptor beta chains were all read from a single sample in a study of blood T cell repertoires in COVID-19. Method: immunoSEQ multiplex PCR; TCRdb's copy keeps in-frame clones and lacks some. The sample holds around 71,000 clones, around three quarters seen once. Sequenced: peripheral blood. Receptors originate from a woman at least 80 years old with active or convalescent COVID-19.

This sequence joins TRBV29-1 and TRBJ1-2; the match to TRBD1 covers 8 bases. This CDR3 region has 12 residues. CDR1 SQVTM and CDR2 ANQGSEA come from the germline V gene. Unmatched junction bases numbered 3, after V lost 3 bases and J lost 6 bases. The CDR3: CSVDRGRDGYTF. The DNA of the CDR3 is TGCAGCGTTGACAGGGGGCGAGATGGCTACACCTTC.

This sequence joins TRBV6-1 and TRBJ1-1; perhaps TRBD1 as D (6 bases). Germline loops: CDR1 MNHNS, CDR2 SASEGT. V was pared by 1 base and J by 0 bases, with 18 bases between. The CDR3 has 18 residues. The CDR3 loop is CASSEGAGALGVNTEAFF. Here the CDR3 DNA reads TGTGCCAGCAGTGAAGGGGCAGGGGCCCTGGGGGTGAACACTGAAGCTTTCTTT.

V is TRBV5-8 and J is TRBJ2-3; TRBD2 matches 12 bases. The J segment lost 6 bases and the V segment lost 4 bases, leaving 3 bases of the junction unmatched. The germline gives CDR1 SGHTS, CDR2 YDEGEE. CDR3 length: 14 amino acids. CDR3 region: CASSRTSGVDTQYF. For the CDR3, the DNA is TGTGCCAGCAGCCGGACTAGCGGGGTGGATACGCAGTATTTT.

The V call is TRBV9, the J call TRBJ2-3, with 7 bases identical to TRBD2. The V gene end was trimmed by 3 bases and the J gene end by 2 bases; junction bases not matched to a gene: 3. Germline loops: CDR1 SGDLS, CDR2 YYNGEE. The CDR3 totals 14 residues. CDR3 nucleotides: TGTGCCAGCAGCGCGGGACTATACACAGATACGCAGTATTTT. Translated: CASSAGLYTDTQYF. The entire variable domain, with the rest obtained from reference TRBV9 and TRBJ2-3, is as follows: DSGVTQTPKHLITATGQRVTLRCSPRSGDLSVYWYQQSLDQGLQFLIQYYNGEERAKGNILERFSAQQFPDLHSELNLSSLELGDSALYFCASSAGLYTDTQYFGPGTRLTVL.

CDR3 sequence (DNA): TGTGCCAGCAGTGCCGGACAGGGAAAAGGTGAAAAACTGTTTTTT. Translating gives CASSAGQGKGEKLFF. The rearrangement uses TRBV2 and TRBJ1-4; 8 bases fit TRBD1. The CDR3 is made up of 15 amino acids. V trimming: 4 bases; J trimming: 7 bases; junction bases outside the gene matches: 8. The germline V gene has CDR1 SNHLY and CDR2 FYNNEI.

V usage is TRBV7-6 and J usage is TRBJ2-7, with 8 bases identical to TRBD2. Looked up from germline, CDR1 is SGHVS and CDR2 is FNYEAQ. J gave up 6 bases and V 2 bases, and 12 bases lay outside the gene matches. This CDR3 has 16 residues. The CDR3 loop reads CASSLSPGGSVSEQYF. DNA of the CDR3: TGTGCCAGCAGCTTATCACCGGGGGGGTCGGTTTCCGAGCAGTACTTC.

The V call is TRBV7-2, the J call TRBJ2-5, with 8 bases aligning to TRBD1. The V gene's germline CDR1 is SGHTA and CDR2 FQGNSA. CDR3 length: 14 amino acids. V shed 8 bases and J 0 bases; nucleotides not matched to a gene: 5. For the CDR3, the DNA is TGTGCCAGCGGTTTACAGGGGGACCAAGAGACCCAGTACTTC. Its protein product is CASGLQGDQETQYF.

The rearrangement uses TRBV28 and TRBJ1-1, with 7 bases fitting TRBD1. The germline CDR1 and CDR2 sequences are MDHEN and SYDVKM. The CDR3 is 14 residues long. V lost 6 bases to trimming and J lost 0 bases; unmatched junction nucleotides: 4. The CDR3 DNA is TGTGCCAGCAGGCGTGGACAGGTGAACACTGAAGCTTTCTTT. Translated, it gives CASRRGQVNTEAFF.

The rearrangement joins TRBV12-3 or TRBV12-4 to TRBJ2-3; no reliable D call. The V end lost 2 bases, the J end lost 7 bases, and 7 bases lay between the germline ends. The CDR3 length is 12 residues. The CDR3 DNA is TGTGCCAGCAGTTTATTGGCCTATACGCAGTATTTT. It yields the protein CASSLLAYTQYF.

The DNA for the CDR3 is TGTGCCAGCAGCTTAGGGGCAGGGAAGTACTTC. This gives the protein CASSLGAGKYF. This rearrangement joins TRBV11-2 to TRBJ2-7; possible D gene TRBD1, 5 bases. Trimming pared 1 base from V and 11 bases from J, leaving 9 bases between. The CDR3 runs to 11 residues. Germline V lookup: CDR1 SGHAT, CDR2 FQNNGV.

The genes are TRBV19 and TRBJ1-2; D uncertain. Germline values: CDR1 LNHDA, CDR2 SQIVND (reference sequence). This CDR3 is 15 amino acids long. Trimming removed 0 bases at V and 1 base at J, with 9 bases between. This chain's CDR3 is CASSIDAASNYGYTF. CDR3 nucleotide sequence: TGTGCCAGTAGTATAGATGCCGCCAGTAACTATGGCTACACCTTC.

V is TRBV6-5 and J is TRBJ2-1; 8 bases align to TRBD2. The length of the CDR3 is 14 residues. Trimming removed 5 bases from V and 9 bases from J; junction bases left unmatched: 9. Germline CDR1 and CDR2: MNHEY and SVGAGI. The CDR3 coding sequence is TGTGCCAGCAGTACAACCCGGGGGGGCGGTGAGCAGTTCTTC. It codes for CASSTTRGGGEQFF.

The V gene is TRBV24-1, the J gene TRBJ2-2, with D maybe TRBD2 (5 bases). From germline, CDR1 is KGHDR and CDR2 SFDVKD. The CDR3 contains 14 residues. The V end lost 5 bases, the J end lost 4 bases, and 10 bases lay between the germline ends. CDR3 sequence: CATSVKGSTGELFF. As DNA, the CDR3 is TGTGCCACCAGTGTTAAAGGGAGCACCGGGGAGCTGTTTTTT.

For the CDR3, the DNA is TGTGCCAGTAGTATCAAAGAAGGGGCTGGGAATTCACCCCTCCACTTT. Residues: CASSIKEGAGNSPLHF. The chain joins TRBV19 to TRBJ1-6; D is perhaps TRBD1 (5 bases). Trimming shortened V by 3 bases and J by 7 bases, and 16 bases separated the two germline ends. This CDR3 has 16 amino acids. CDR1 is LNHDA and CDR2 is SQIVND in the germline V gene (reference sequence).